The 2 T cell receptor beta chains given below trace back to one sample, sequenced in a study of cytomegalovirus exposure and HLA in healthy donors. 60 Vbeta and 13 Jbeta primers were used in PCR. Generated by immunoSEQ multiplex PCR, the TCRdb table keeps only in-frame clones and is missing some. The sample lists more than 150,000 clones, roughly 84% occurring once. Sequencing input: PBMCs. Receptors were obtained from a boy aged 5-17 years in good health and CMV-seronegative.

The V call is TRBV6-5, the J call TRBJ2-7; 13 bases agree with TRBD2. Trimming at V came to 6 bases and at J to 3 bases, leaving 5 bases not matched to a gene. The CDR3 runs to 15 residues. The germline CDR1 and CDR2 sequences are MNHEY and SVGAGI. DNA of the CDR3: TGTGCCAGCAGGCCGGGGACTAGCGGGATCTACGAGCAGTACTTC. This gives the protein CASRPGTSGIYEQYF.

This clone was detected once. The chain carries TRBV28 and TRBJ1-5; tentative D call: TRBD1 (6 bases). The germline CDR1 and CDR2 sequences are MDHEN and SYDVKM. CDR3 size: 17 residues. With 6 bases removed from V and 1 base from J, the gap between germline ends came to 19 bases. The DNA of the CDR3 is TGTGCCAGCAGCCCCGAGAGGGGGACGATCAGCAATCAGCCCCAGCATTTT. Translating it yields CASSPERGTISNQPQHF.